This T cell receptor beta chain was recorded in a study of shared clonotypes between healthy human individuals. Some clones are missing from TCRdb's copy, which holds only in-frame ones; the method was immunoSEQ multiplex PCR. The sample lists roughly 1,000,000 clones, 75% to 80% occurring once. Everyone who donated was a Caucasian adult who lived in Nashville, Tennessee. This CDR3 has 12 residues. Trimming removed 5 bases from V and 8 bases from J, with 12 bases in between. CDR1 SGHAT and CDR2 FQNNGV come from the germline V gene. The receptor was isolated from a man in his late teens or twenties in good health. Some clones in this sample may be carry-over from other donors' samples. This rearrangement joins TRBV11-2 to TRBJ1-1; perhaps TRBD1 as D (5 bases). Sequencing was performed on memory CD4+ T cells from PBMCs. As to subset: CD45RA-negative fraction. Here the CDR3 reads CASSPQAGEAFF. The CDR3 nucleotides are TGTGCCAGCAGCCCGCAGGCAGGGGAAGCTTTCTTT.